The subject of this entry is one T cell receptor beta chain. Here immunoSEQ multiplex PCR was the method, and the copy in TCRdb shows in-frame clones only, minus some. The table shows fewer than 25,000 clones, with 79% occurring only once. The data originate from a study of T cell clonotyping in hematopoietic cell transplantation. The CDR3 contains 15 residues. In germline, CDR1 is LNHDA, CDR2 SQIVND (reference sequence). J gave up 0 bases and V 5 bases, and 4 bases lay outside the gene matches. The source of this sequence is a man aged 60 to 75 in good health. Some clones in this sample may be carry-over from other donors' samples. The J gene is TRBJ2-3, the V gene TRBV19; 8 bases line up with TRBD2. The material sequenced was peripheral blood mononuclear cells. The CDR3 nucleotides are TGTGCCAGTAGTGACCGGGGGGGCAGCACAGATACGCAGTATTTT. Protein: CASSDRGGSTDTQYF.